This T cell receptor beta chain was captured in a study of Ad26.COV2.S vaccination and SARS-CoV-2 variants. Across the study: Enrollment placed the donor in the COV1001 Ad26.COV2.S trial arm.

Sequencing was performed with immunoSEQ multiplex PCR; in TCRdb, only in-frame clones are kept and a portion is missing. The sample yields under 250,000 clones, around 85% seen once. Trimming left V 0 bases short and J 2 bases short, with 10 bases between. The germline V gene has CDR1 GTSNPN and CDR2 SVGIG (reference sequence). This CDR3 spans 14 amino acids. Treatment indicated: 15 to 20 received Ad26.COV2.S at low or high dose, single or two shots; roughly five received placebo; per-sample allocation not given. After the first vaccine or placebo injection, samples were drawn on day 63. Aged 18-55 years, donor was enrolled in Boston in about 2020.

The rearrangement joins TRBV30 to TRBJ1-2; D is unresolved. The sample here was peripheral blood, taken in a trial of Ad26.COV2.S vaccine versus placebo. This receptor was identified in a person between 18 and 59 years old who received the Ad26.COV2.S COVID-19 vaccine or a placebo. The chain's CDR3 is CAWSVRTANYGYTF. The DNA of the CDR3 is TGTGCCTGGAGTGTAAGGACGGCGAACTATGGCTACACCTTC.